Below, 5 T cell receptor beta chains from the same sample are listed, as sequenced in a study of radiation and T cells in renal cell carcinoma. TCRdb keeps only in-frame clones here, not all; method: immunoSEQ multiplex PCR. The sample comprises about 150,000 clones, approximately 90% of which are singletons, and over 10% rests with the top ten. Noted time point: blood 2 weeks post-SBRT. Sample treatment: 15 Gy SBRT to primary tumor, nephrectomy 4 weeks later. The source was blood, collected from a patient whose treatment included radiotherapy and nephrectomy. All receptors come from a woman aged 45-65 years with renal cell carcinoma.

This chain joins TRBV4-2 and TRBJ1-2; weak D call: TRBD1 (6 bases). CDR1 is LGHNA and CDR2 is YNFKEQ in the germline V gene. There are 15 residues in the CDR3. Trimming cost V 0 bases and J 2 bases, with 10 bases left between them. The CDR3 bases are TGTGCCAGCAGCCAAGACCTTCAGGGGAACTATGGCTACACCTTC. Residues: CASSQDLQGNYGYTF.

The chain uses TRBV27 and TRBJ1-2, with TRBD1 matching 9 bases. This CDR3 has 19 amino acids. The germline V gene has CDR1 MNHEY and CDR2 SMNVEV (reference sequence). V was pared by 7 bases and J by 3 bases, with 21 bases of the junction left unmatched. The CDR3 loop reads CASKRITGTGRFQDYGYTF. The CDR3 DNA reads TGTGCCAGCAAACGAATTACCGGGACAGGGAGGTTTCAAGACTATGGCTACACCTTC.

In DNA form, the CDR3 reads TGTGCCAGCAGTTGGGGGCGGGGGCCTTACAATGAGCAGTTCTTC. Translation: CASSWGRGPYNEQFF. This sequence joins TRBV27 and TRBJ2-1; maybe TRBD2 (7 bases). The germline gives CDR1 MNHEY, CDR2 SMNVEV (reference sequence). V dropped 4 bases and J dropped 4 bases, with 14 bases sitting between them. The length of the CDR3 is 15 residues.

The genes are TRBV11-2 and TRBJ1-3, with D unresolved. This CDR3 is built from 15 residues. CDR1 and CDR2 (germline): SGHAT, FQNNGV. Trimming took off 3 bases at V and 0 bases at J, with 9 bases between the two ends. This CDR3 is CASSFGLPSGNTIYF. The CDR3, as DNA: TGTGCCAGCAGCTTTGGACTTCCCTCTGGAAACACCATATATTTT.

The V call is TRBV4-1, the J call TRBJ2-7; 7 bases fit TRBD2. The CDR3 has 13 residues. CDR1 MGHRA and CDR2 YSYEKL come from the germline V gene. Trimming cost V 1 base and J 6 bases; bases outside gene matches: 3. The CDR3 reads CASSQVGEGEQYF. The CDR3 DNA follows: TGCGCCAGCAGCCAAGTTGGGGAGGGCGAGCAGTACTTC.